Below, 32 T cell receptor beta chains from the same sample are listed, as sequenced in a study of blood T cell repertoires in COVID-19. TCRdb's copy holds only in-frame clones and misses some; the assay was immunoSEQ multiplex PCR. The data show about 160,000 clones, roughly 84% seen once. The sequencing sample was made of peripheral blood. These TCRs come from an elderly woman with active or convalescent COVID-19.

CDR3 sequence (DNA): TGCGCCAGCAGCTCCGAGCGACAGGGATTGATCTCTGGGGCCAACGTCCTGACTTTC. Translation gives CASSSERQGLISGANVLTF. The chain has TRBV5-1 and TRBJ2-6; TRBD1 agrees at 7 bases. CDR3 length: 19 residues. V was clipped by 3 bases and J by 0 bases; unmatched bases: 12. Germline values: CDR1 SGHRS, CDR2 YFSETQ.

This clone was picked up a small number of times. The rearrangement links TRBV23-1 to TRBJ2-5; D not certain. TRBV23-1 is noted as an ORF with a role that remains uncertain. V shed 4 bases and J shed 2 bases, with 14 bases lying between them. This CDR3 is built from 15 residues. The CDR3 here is CASSLPKTAQETQYF. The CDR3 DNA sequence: TGCGCCAGCAGTCTTCCCAAAACAGCTCAAGAGACCCAGTACTTC.

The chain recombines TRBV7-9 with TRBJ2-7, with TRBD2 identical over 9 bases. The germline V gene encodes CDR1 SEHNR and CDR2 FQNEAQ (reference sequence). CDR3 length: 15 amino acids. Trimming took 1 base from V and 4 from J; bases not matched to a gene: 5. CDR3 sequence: CASSLGGSGSYEQYF. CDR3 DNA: TGTGCCAGCAGCTTAGGTGGTAGCGGGAGTTACGAGCAGTACTTC.

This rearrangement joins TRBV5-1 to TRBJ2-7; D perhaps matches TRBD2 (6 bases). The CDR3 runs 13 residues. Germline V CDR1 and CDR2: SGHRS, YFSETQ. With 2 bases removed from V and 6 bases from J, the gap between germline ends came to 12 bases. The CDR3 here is CASSLRRGSEQYF. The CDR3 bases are TGCGCCAGCAGCTTAAGGAGGGGATCCGAGCAGTACTTC.

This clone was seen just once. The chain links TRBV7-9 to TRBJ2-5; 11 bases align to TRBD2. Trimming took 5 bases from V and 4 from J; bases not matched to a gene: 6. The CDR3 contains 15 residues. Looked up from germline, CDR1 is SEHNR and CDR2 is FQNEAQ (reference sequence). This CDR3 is CASSALAGAGETQYF. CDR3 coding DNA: TGTGCCAGCAGCGCACTAGCGGGAGCGGGAGAGACCCAGTACTTC.

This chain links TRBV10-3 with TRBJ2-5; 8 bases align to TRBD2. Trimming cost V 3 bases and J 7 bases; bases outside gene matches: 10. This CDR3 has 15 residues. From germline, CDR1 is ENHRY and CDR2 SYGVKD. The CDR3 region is CAISDGGVGAGTQYF. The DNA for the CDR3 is TGTGCCATCAGTGACGGGGGGGTAGGGGCCGGGACCCAGTACTTC.

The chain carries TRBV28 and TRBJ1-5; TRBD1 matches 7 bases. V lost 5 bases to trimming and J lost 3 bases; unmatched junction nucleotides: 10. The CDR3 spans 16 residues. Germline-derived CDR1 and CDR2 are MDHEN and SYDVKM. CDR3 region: CASSQGQGVANQPQHF. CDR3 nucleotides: TGTGCCAGCAGTCAGGGCCAGGGGGTCGCCAATCAGCCCCAGCATTTT. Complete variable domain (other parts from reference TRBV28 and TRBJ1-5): DVKVTQSSRYLVKRTGEKVFLECVQDMDHENMFWYRQDPGLGLRLIYFSYDVKMKEKGDIPEGYSVSREKKERFSLILESASTNQTSMYLCASSQGQGVANQPQHFGDGTRLSIL.

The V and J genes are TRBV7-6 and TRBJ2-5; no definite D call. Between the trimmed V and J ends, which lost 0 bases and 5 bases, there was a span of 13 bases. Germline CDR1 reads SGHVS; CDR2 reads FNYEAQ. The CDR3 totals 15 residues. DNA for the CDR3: TGTGCCAGCAGCTTAGCGGAGACTTCACTGGAGACCCAGTACTTC. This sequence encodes CASSLAETSLETQYF.

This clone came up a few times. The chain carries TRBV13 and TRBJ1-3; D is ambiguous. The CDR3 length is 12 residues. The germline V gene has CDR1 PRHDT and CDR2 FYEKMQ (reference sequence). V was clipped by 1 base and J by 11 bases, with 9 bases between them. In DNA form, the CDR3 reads TGTGCCAGCAGCTTAGATACGGTACCCATATATTTT. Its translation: CASSLDTVPIYF.

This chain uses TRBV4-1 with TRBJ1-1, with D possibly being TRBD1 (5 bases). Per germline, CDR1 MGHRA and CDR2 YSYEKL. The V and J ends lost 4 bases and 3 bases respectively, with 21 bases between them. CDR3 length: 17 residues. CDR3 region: CASSPHPGARGDTEAFF. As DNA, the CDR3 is TGCGCCAGCAGCCCCCACCCCGGGGCCCGCGGGGACACTGAAGCTTTCTTT.

The CDR3 spells CATSREGRAGETQYF. CDR3 in DNA: TGTGCCACCAGCAGAGAAGGGCGGGCCGGTGAGACCCAGTACTTC. The V gene is TRBV15, the J gene TRBJ2-5; TRBD2 might be the D (5 bases). V lost 0 bases and J lost 5, with 13 bases in between. Germline CDR1 reads LNHNV; CDR2 reads YYDKDF (reference sequence). CDR3 length: 15 amino acids.

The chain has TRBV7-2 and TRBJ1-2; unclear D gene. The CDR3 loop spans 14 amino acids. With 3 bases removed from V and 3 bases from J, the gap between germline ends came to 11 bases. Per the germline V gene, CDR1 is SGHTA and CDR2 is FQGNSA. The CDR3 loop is CASSLDGVDYGYTF. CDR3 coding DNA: TGTGCCAGCAGCTTGGACGGGGTCGACTATGGCTACACCTTC.

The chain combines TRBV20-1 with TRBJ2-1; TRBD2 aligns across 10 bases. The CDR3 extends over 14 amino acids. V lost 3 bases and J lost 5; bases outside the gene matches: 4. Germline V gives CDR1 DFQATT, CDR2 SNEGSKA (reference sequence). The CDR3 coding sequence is TGCAGTGCTAGTCGGCTAGCGGGGGACAATGAGCAGTTCTTC. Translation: CSASRLAGDNEQFF.

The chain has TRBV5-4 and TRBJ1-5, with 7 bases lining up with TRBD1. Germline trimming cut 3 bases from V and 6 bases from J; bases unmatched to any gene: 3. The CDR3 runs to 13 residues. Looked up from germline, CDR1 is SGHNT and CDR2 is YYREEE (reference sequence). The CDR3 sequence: CASSWQGGQPQHF. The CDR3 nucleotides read TGTGCCAGCAGCTGGCAGGGGGGTCAGCCCCAGCATTTT.

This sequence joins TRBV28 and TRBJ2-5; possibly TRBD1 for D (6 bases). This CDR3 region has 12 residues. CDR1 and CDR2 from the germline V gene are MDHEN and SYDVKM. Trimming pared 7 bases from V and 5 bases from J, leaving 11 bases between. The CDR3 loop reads CASNNREETQYF. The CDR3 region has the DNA TGTGCCAGCAATAACAGGGAGGAGACCCAGTACTTC.

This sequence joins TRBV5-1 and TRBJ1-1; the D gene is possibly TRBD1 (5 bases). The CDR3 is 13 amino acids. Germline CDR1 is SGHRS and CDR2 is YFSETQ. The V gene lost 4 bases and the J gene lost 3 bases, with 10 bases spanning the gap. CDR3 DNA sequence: TGCGCCAGCAGCGACCAGGGTCACACTGAAGCTTTCTTT. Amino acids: CASSDQGHTEAFF. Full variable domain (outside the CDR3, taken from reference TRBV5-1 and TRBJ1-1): KAGVTQTPRYLIKTRGQQVTLSCSPISGHRSVSWYQQTPGQGLQFLFEYFSETQRNKGNFPGRFSGRQFSNSRSEMNVSTLELGDSALYLCASSDQGHTEAFFGQGTRLTVV.

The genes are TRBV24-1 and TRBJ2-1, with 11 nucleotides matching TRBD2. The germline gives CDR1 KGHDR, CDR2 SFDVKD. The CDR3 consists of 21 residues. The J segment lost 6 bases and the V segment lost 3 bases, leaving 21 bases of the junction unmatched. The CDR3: CATSDPLGSGRAAFGRNEQFF. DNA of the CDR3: TGTGCCACCAGTGATCCATTAGGTAGCGGGAGGGCCGCATTCGGTCGCAATGAGCAGTTCTTC.

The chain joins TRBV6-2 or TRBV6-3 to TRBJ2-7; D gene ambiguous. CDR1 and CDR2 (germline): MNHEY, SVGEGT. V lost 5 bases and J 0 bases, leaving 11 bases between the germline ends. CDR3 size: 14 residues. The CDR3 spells CASSTMLFSYEQYF. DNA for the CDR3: TGTGCCAGCAGTACAATGTTGTTCTCCTACGAGCAGTACTTC.

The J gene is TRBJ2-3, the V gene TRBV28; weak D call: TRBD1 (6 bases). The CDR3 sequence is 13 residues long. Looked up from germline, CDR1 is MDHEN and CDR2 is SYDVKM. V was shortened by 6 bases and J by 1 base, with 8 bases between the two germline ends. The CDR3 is CASSPGGTDTQYF. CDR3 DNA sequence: TGTGCCAGCAGCCCAGGGGGCACAGATACGCAGTATTTT.

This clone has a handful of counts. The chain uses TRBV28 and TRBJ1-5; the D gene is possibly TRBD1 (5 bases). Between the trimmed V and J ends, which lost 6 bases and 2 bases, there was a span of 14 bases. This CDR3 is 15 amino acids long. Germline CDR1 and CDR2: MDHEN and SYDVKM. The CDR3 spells CASRPRGSGNQPQHF. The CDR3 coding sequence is TGTGCCAGCAGGCCGCGGGGGTCCGGCAATCAGCCCCAGCATTTT.

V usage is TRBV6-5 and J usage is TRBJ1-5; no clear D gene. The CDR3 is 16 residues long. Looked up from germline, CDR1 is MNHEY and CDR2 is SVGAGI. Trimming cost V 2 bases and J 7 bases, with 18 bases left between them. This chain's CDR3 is CASSYPVGSTGQPQHF. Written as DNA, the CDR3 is TGTGCCAGCAGTTACCCGGTCGGGAGTACCGGACAGCCCCAGCATTTT.

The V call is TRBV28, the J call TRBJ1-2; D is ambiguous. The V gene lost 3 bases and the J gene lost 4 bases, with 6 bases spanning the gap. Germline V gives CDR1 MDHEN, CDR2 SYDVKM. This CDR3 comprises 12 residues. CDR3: CASSFSGYGYTF. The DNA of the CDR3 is TGTGCCAGCAGTTTTTCCGGCTATGGCTACACCTTC.

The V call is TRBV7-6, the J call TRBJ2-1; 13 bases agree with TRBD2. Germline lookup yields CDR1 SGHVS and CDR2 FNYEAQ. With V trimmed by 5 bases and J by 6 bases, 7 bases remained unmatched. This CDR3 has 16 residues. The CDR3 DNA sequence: TGTGCCAGCAGCGGATACACTAGCGGGAGGGCCAATGAGCAGTTCTTC. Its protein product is CASSGYTSGRANEQFF.

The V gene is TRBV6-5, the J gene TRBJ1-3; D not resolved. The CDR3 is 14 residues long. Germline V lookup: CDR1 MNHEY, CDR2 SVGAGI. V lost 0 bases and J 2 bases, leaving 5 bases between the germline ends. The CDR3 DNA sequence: TGTGCCAGCAGTTACTCGAGAGCTGGAAACACCATATATTTT. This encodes CASSYSRAGNTIYF.

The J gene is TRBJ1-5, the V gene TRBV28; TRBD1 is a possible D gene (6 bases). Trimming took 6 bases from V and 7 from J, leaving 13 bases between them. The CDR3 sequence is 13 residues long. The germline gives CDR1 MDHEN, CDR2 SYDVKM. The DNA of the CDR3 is TGTGCCAGCAGAGTCAGGGGTAACCAGCCCCAGCATTTT. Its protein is CASRVRGNQPQHF.

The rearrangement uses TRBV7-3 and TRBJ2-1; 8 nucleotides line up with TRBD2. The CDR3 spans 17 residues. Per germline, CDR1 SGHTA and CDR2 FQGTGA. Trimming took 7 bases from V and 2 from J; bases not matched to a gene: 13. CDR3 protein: CASIFHCSGGTYNEQFF. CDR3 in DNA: TGTGCCAGCATCTTCCATTGTTCGGGGGGGACCTACAATGAGCAGTTCTTC. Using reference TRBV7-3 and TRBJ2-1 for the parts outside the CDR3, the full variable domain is GAGVSQTPSNKVTEKGKYVELRCDPISGHTALYWYRQSLGQGPEFLIYFQGTGAADDSGLPNDRFFAVRPEGSVSTLKIQRTERGDSAVYLCASIFHCSGGTYNEQFFGPGTRLTVL.

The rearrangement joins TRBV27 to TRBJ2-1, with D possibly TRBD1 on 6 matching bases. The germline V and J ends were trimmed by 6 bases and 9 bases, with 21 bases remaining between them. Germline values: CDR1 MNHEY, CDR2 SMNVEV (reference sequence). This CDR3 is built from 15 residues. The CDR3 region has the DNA TGTGCCAGCAGGAGGGTCCAACAGGGTGAGACTGAGCAGTTCTTC. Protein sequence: CASRRVQQGETEQFF.

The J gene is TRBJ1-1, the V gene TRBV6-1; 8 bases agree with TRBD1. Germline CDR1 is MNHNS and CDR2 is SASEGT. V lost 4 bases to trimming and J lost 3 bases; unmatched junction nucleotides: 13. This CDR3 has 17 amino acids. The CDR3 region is CASSASWTGIGDTEAFF. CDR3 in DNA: TGTGCCAGCAGTGCCAGTTGGACAGGGATAGGGGACACTGAAGCTTTCTTT.

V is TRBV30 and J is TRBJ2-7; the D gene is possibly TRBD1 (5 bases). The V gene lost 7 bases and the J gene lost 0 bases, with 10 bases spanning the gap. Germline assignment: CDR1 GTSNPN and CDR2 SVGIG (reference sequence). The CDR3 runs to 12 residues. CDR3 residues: CAFNRYSYEQYF. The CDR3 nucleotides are TGTGCCTTTAACAGGTACTCCTACGAGCAGTACTTC.

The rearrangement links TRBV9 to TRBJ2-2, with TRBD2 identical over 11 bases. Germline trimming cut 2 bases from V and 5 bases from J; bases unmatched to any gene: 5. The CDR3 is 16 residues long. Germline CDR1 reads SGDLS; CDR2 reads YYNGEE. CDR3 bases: TGTGCCAGCAGCGTCACTAGCGGGAGTGTAACCGGGGAGCTGTTTTTT. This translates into CASSVTSGSVTGELFF.

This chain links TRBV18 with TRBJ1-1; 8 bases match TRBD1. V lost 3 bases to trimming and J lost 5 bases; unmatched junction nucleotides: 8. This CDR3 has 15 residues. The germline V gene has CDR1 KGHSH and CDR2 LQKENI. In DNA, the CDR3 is TGTGCCAGCTCACCTACAACAGGGGGGTATACTGAAGCTTTCTTT. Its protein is CASSPTTGGYTEAFF. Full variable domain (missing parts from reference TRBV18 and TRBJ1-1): NAGVMQNPRHLVRRRGQEARLRCSPMKGHSHVYWYRQLPEEGLKFMVYLQKENIIDESGMPKERFSAEFPKEGPSILRIQQVVRGDSAAYFCASSPTTGGYTEAFFGQGTRLTVV.

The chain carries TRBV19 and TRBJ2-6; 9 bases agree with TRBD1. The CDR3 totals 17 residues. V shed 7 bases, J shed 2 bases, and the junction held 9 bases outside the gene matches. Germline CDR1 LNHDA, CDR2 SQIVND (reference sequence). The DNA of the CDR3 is TGTGCCAGTACCGGGGGACAGGGTGCTGCTGGGGCCAACGTCCTGACTTTC. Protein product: CASTGGQGAAGANVLTF.